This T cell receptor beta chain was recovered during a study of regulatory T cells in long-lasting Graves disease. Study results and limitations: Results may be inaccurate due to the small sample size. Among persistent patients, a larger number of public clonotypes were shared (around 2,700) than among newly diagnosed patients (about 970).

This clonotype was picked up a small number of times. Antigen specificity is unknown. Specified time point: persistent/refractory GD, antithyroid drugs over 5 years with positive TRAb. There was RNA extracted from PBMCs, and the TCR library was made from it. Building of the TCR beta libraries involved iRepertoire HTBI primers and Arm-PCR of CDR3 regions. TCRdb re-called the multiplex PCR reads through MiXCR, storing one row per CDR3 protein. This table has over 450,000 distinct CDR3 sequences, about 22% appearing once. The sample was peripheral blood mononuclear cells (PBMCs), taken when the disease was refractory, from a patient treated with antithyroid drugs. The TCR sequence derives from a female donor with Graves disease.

The CDR3 here is CAIAGGIPWGTEAFF. Written as DNA, the CDR3 is TGTGCCATCGCCGGGGGGATTCCTTGGGGCACTGAAGCTTTCTTT. The chain combines TRBV10-3 with TRBJ1-1; possible D gene TRBD1, 5 bases. The V end was cut by 8 bases, the J end by 4 bases, with 20 bases between. There are 15 residues in the CDR3. Looked up from germline, CDR1 is ENHRY and CDR2 is SYGVKD.